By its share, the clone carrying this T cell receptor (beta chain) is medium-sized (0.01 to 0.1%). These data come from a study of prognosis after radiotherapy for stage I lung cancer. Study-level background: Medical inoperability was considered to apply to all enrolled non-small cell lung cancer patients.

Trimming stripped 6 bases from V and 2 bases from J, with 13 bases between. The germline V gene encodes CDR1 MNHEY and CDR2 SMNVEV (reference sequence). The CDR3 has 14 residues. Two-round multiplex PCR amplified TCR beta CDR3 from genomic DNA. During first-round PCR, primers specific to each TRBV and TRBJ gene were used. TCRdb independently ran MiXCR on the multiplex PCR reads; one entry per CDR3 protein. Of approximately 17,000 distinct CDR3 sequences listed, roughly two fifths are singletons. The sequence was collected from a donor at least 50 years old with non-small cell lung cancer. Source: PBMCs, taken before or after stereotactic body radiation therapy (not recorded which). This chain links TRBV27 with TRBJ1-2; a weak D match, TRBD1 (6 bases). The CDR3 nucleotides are TGTGCCAGCAGGGAACAGGGCGCCAACTATGGCTACACCTTC. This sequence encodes CASREQGANYGYTF.